These 32 T cell receptor beta chains originate from one sample sequenced in a study of CD8+ T cells in alopecia areata (dated by TCRdb to between 2017 and 2018). This specimen's treatment or condition label, per the study, means: oral pan-JAK inhibitor, 5-10 mg twice daily. The library relied on the immunoSEQ multiplex PCR assay. RNA was extracted from all samples and reverse transcribed into cDNA as template for TCR sequencing. TCRdb limited this immuneACCESS table to in-frame rearrangements with V and J called. A share of clones is missing; checked studies link under half to unresolved V genes, and the rest is unexplained. In this sample the table shows more than 150,000 clones, 51% of which occur a single time. About 9.5% of the sample comes from the top ten. The sample was CD8+ T cells sorted from blood, taken at roughly week 52, from a patient treated with tofacitinib. The receptors originated from a human donor with alopecia areata.

The rearrangement joins TRBV9 to TRBJ1-2; perhaps TRBD1 as D (5 bases). V was shortened by 4 bases and J by 3 bases, with 16 bases between the two germline ends. The CDR3 consists of 15 residues. Germline loops: CDR1 SGDLS, CDR2 YYNGEE. The CDR3 DNA reads TGTGCCAGCAGCCCCCGGGGCAGTCTGGACTATGGCTACACCTTC. Protein product: CASSPRGSLDYGYTF.

The V call is TRBV29-1, the J call TRBJ1-1, with D perhaps matching TRBD1 (5 bases). V gave up 7 bases and J gave up 5 bases, with 11 bases separating them. Germline loops: CDR1 SQVTM, CDR2 ANQGSEA. This CDR3 region has 11 residues. CDR3 residues: CSGGRGTEAFF. The CDR3, as DNA: TGCAGCGGCGGACGGGGGACTGAAGCTTTCTTT. Supplemented by reference TRBV29-1 and TRBJ1-1, the full variable domain reads SAVISQKPSRDICQRGTSLTIQCQVDSQVTMMFWYRQQPGQSLTLIATANQGSEATYESGFVIDKFPISRPNLTFSTLTVSNMSPEDSSIYLCSGGRGTEAFFGQGTRLTVV.

This clone was seen a few times. The V and J genes are TRBV7-9 and TRBJ2-7; 7 nucleotides agree with TRBD1. This CDR3 has 15 residues. With 2 bases clipped from V and 3 bases from J, the junction kept 7 bases outside the gene matches. Germline CDR1 is SEHNR and CDR2 is FQNEAQ (reference sequence). CDR3 sequence reads: CASSLTGERFYEQYF. The CDR3 DNA is TGTGCCAGCAGCTTAACAGGGGAAAGGTTCTACGAGCAGTACTTC.

The chain employs TRBV4-1 and TRBJ1-1; 7 positions match TRBD1. The CDR3 totals 14 residues. Germline V CDR1 and CDR2: MGHRA, YSYEKL. With 4 bases clipped from V and 7 bases from J, the junction kept 9 bases outside the gene matches. CDR3 protein: CASSPRQGGIEAFF. The DNA of the CDR3 is TGCGCCAGCAGCCCCCGACAGGGTGGGATTGAAGCTTTCTTT.

The chain carries TRBV15 and TRBJ2-5, with 11 bases that match TRBD2. V was pared by 5 bases and J by 5 bases, with 7 bases of the junction left unmatched. Germline V gene data show CDR1 as LNHNV and CDR2 as YYDKDF (reference sequence). CDR3 size: 15 residues. As DNA, the CDR3 is TGTGCCACCAGCTTCTATTCTAGCGGGGGGGAGACCCAGTACTTC. This gives the protein CATSFYSSGGETQYF.

J is TRBJ1-1 and V is TRBV7-9; maybe TRBD1 (6 bases). Trimming took off 4 bases at V and 4 bases at J, with 10 bases between the two ends. The CDR3 covers 13 residues. Germline CDR1 is SEHNR and CDR2 is FQNEAQ (reference sequence). The CDR3 protein is CASSSPDSTEAFF. In DNA form, the CDR3 reads TGTGCCAGCAGCTCGCCGGACAGCACTGAAGCTTTCTTT.

This chain connects TRBV5-6 to TRBJ2-1, with unresolved D. Trimming took off 4 bases at V and 0 bases at J, with 14 bases between the two ends. The germline CDR1 and CDR2 sequences are SGHDT and YYEEEE. This CDR3 spans 16 amino acids. CDR3 loop: CASSPRAALSYNEQFF. The DNA for the CDR3 is TGTGCCAGCAGCCCGAGAGCAGCCCTCTCCTACAATGAGCAGTTCTTC.

The chain carries TRBV6-5 and TRBJ2-7; 7 bases align to TRBD2. The V gene's germline CDR1 is MNHEY and CDR2 SVGAGI. The V segment lost 2 bases and the J segment 4 bases; nucleotides outside the gene matches: 5. The CDR3 consists of 14 residues. The CDR3 spells CASSYGPGGYEQYF. CDR3 sequence (DNA): TGTGCCAGCAGTTACGGGCCGGGGGGTTACGAGCAGTACTTC.

This clone has a handful of counts. The chain recombines TRBV30 with TRBJ2-7, with 7 bases identical to TRBD2. Germline V gene lookup returns CDR1 GTSNPN and CDR2 SVGIG (reference sequence). CDR3 length: 14 residues. J was trimmed by 6 bases and V by 0 bases; bases with no gene match: 8. The CDR3 here is CAWSVGAGFGEQYF. CDR3 coding DNA: TGTGCCTGGAGTGTAGGAGCGGGGTTCGGCGAGCAGTACTTC.

V is TRBV18 and J is TRBJ1-2; the D is unclear. The CDR3 runs to 14 residues. Trimming removed 3 bases at V and 6 bases at J, with 14 bases between. CDR1 and CDR2 from the germline V gene are KGHSH and LQKENI. The CDR3, as DNA: TGTGCCAGCTCACCCACAAATACACAGAATGGCTACACCTTC. It is translated as CASSPTNTQNGYTF.

This clone was counted a few times. The chain employs TRBV29-1 and TRBJ2-1, with TRBD1 identical over 7 bases. V shed 6 bases and J 5 bases; nucleotides not matched to a gene: 4. This CDR3 spans 12 amino acids. Germline V gene data show CDR1 as SQVTM and CDR2 as ANQGSEA. The chain's CDR3 is CSVRGQDNEQFF. The CDR3 DNA reads as TGCAGCGTCCGCGGACAGGACAATGAGCAGTTCTTC.

The rearrangement uses TRBV30 and TRBJ2-6, with D maybe TRBD2 (6 bases). With 1 base removed from V and 2 bases from J, the gap between germline ends came to 9 bases. CDR1 GTSNPN and CDR2 SVGIG come from the germline V gene (reference sequence). The CDR3 spans 15 residues. The CDR3 protein is CAWSGPGAGANVLTF. CDR3 DNA sequence: TGTGCCTGGAGTGGGCCGGGGGCTGGGGCCAACGTCCTGACTTTC.

This clone occurred a few times. This chain links TRBV29-1 with TRBJ2-1; D uncertain. Trimming stripped 5 bases from V and 2 bases from J, with 16 bases between. CDR3 size: 15 residues. Germline V gene data show CDR1 as SQVTM and CDR2 as ANQGSEA. CDR3 DNA sequence: TGCAGCGTTAAACGGACGGAGCGACCCTACAATGAGCAGTTCTTC. Its protein is CSVKRTERPYNEQFF.

This chain connects TRBV7-2 to TRBJ1-6; D gene ambiguous. The V end lost 5 bases, the J end lost 13 bases, and 24 bases lay between the germline ends. The germline gives CDR1 SGHTA, CDR2 FQGNSA. The CDR3 is made up of 16 amino acids. The DNA of the CDR3 is TGTGCCAGCAGCCCCCGGCCGCCCGGGGAGTTGTCCCCCCTCCACTTT. It is translated as CASSPRPPGELSPLHF.

The V gene is TRBV5-1, the J gene TRBJ2-6, with 8 positions matching TRBD1. The junction had 6 bases not matched to a gene; V was cut back by 6 bases and J by 7 bases. CDR3 length equals 14 residues. The germline V gene has CDR1 SGHRS and CDR2 YFSETQ. The CDR3 is CASTQGARANVLTF. The CDR3 nucleotides are TGCGCCAGCACCCAGGGGGCGCGAGCCAACGTCCTGACTTTC.

A note on this clone: The same CDR3 arises from other DNA sequences in this sample as well. This chain uses TRBV6-6 with TRBJ2-7; no firm D call. The CDR3 extends over 12 amino acids. Trimming pared 2 bases from V and 2 bases from J, leaving 4 bases between. In germline, CDR1 is MNHNY, CDR2 SVGAGI (reference sequence). The CDR3: CASSYSPYEQYF. CDR3 sequence (DNA): TGTGCCAGCAGTTACAGCCCCTACGAGCAGTACTTC.

This clone was detected a few times. The chain has TRBV29-1 and TRBJ2-2; 10 nucleotides agree with TRBD2. The CDR3 spans 14 residues. Germline-derived CDR1 and CDR2 are SQVTM and ANQGSEA. Trimming removed 4 bases from V and 6 bases from J; junction bases left unmatched: 5. The CDR3 DNA follows: TGCAGCGTTGGTAGCGGGGGGAAACCCGGGGAGCTGTTTTTT. Translated: CSVGSGGKPGELFF.

The gene calls are TRBV13 and TRBJ1-6; D is unclear. Trimming removed 3 bases at V and 10 bases at J, with 7 bases between. Looked up from germline, CDR1 is PRHDT and CDR2 is FYEKMQ (reference sequence). The CDR3 runs to 12 residues. The CDR3 is CASSLLDSPLHF. In nucleotides, the CDR3 is TGTGCCAGCAGCTTGCTAGACTCACCCCTCCACTTT.

Here the CDR3 reads CASSRAGDNYGYTF. CDR3 coding DNA: TGTGCCAGCAGTCGGGCAGGGGATAACTATGGCTACACCTTC. V and J are TRBV6-5 and TRBJ1-2; D might be TRBD1 (6 bases). The CDR3 runs 14 residues. Trimming removed 5 bases from V and 1 base from J, with 11 bases in between. CDR1 and CDR2 from the germline V gene are MNHEY and SVGAGI.

This clone was counted between two and nine times. The chain has TRBV7-9 and TRBJ1-4, with 9 bases fitting TRBD1. The germline CDR1 and CDR2 sequences are SEHNR and FQNEAQ (reference sequence). V dropped 5 bases and J dropped 6; count of bases not matched to a gene: 4. The length of the CDR3 is 14 residues. CDR3 nucleotides: TGTGCCAGCAGCCCCTGGGACAGGGATGAAAAACTGTTTTTT. It translates to CASSPWDRDEKLFF.

CDR3 coding DNA: TGTGCCAGCAGCGCAGGACAGGGTTGGGAGACCCAGTACTTC. Residues: CASSAGQGWETQYF. The V gene is TRBV9, the J gene TRBJ2-5, with TRBD1 identical over 8 bases. CDR1 SGDLS and CDR2 YYNGEE come from the germline V gene. The CDR3 is made up of 14 amino acids. Trimming removed 3 bases from V and 5 bases from J; junction bases left unmatched: 6.

The CDR3 DNA follows: TGTGCCAGCAGCCCGCCCTTCGGGACAGGCGAATACTATAGCACAGATACGCAGTATTTT. Protein product: CASSPPFGTGEYYSTDTQYF. The chain recombines TRBV9 with TRBJ2-3; the match to TRBD1 covers 8 bases. This CDR3 contains 20 residues. Looked up from germline, CDR1 is SGDLS and CDR2 is YYNGEE. J lost 0 bases, V lost 4 bases, and 19 bases had no gene match. Supplemented by reference TRBV9 and TRBJ2-3, the full variable domain reads DSGVTQTPKHLITATGQRVTLRCSPRSGDLSVYWYQQSLDQGLQFLIQYYNGEERAKGNILERFSAQQFPDLHSELNLSSLELGDSALYFCASSPPFGTGEYYSTDTQYFGPGTRLTVL.

The chain recombines TRBV6-5 with TRBJ2-5; 9 bases align to TRBD2. The germline V gene has CDR1 MNHEY and CDR2 SVGAGI. V was clipped by 6 bases and J by 5 bases; unmatched bases: 10. The CDR3 covers 15 residues. The DNA of the CDR3 is TGTGCCAGCAGAAATAGCGGGGGAAGGGGGGAGACCCAGTACTTC. Translated: CASRNSGGRGETQYF.

V is TRBV27 and J is TRBJ1-1; TRBD1 matches 7 bases. This CDR3 is built from 12 residues. The V gene end was trimmed by 6 bases and the J gene end by 5 bases; junction bases not matched to a gene: 3. Germline V gene sequence: CDR1 MNHEY, CDR2 SMNVEV (reference sequence). The CDR3 coding sequence is TGTGCCAGCAGCCGACAGGGAACTGAAGCTTTCTTT. It is translated as CASSRQGTEAFF.

This clone was seen a few times. The CDR3 bases are TGTGCCAGCAGTTACGGGCTAGCGCGACGGGATGAGCAGTTCTTC. Translated: CASSYGLARRDEQFF. The chain carries TRBV6-5 and TRBJ2-1; D possibly corresponds to TRBD2 (6 bases). V lost 2 bases, J lost 8 bases, and 16 bases lay in between. This CDR3 spans 15 amino acids. Germline V gives CDR1 MNHEY, CDR2 SVGAGI.

V gene TRBV7-2 combines with J gene TRBJ1-1, with D perhaps TRBD1 (5 bases). The germline V and J ends were trimmed by 0 bases and 8 bases, with 13 bases remaining between them. The CDR3 has 14 residues. Germline CDR1 is SGHTA and CDR2 is FQGNSA. In DNA form, the CDR3 reads TGTGCCAGCAGCTTAGCGCGGCTAGGGACCGAAGCTTTCTTT. Translated: CASSLARLGTEAFF.

This clone came up a few times. The chain couples TRBV29-1 to TRBJ2-7; D remains unclear. CDR1 is SQVTM and CDR2 is ANQGSEA in the germline V gene. V lost 3 bases and J lost 0, with 9 bases in between. The CDR3 spans 13 residues. The CDR3: CSVDKGSSYEQYF. Written as DNA, the CDR3 is TGCAGCGTTGATAAGGGAAGCTCCTACGAGCAGTACTTC.

The V and J genes are TRBV19 and TRBJ1-1; D unresolved. This CDR3 comprises 13 residues. The ends were cut back, 0 bases at V and 8 bases at J, with 10 bases in the middle. Per the germline V gene, CDR1 is LNHDA and CDR2 is SQIVND (reference sequence). The CDR3: CASSIDGNSEAFF. CDR3 sequence (DNA): TGTGCCAGTAGTATAGACGGGAACAGCGAAGCTTTCTTT.

The chain has TRBV7-9 and TRBJ1-5, with D uncertain. Germline V gene data show CDR1 as SEHNR and CDR2 as FQNEAQ (reference sequence). The V end was cut by 5 bases, the J end by 0 bases, with 8 bases between. This CDR3 spans 14 amino acids. The CDR3 DNA reads as TGTGCCAGCAGCGAAACATATAGCAATCAGCCCCAGCATTTT. Residues: CASSETYSNQPQHF.

The V call is TRBV10-2, the J call TRBJ2-5; no definite D call. Trimming shortened V by 2 bases and J by 5 bases, and 3 bases separated the two germline ends. Germline CDR1 and CDR2: WSHSY and SAAADI. The length of the CDR3 is 11 residues. The CDR3 spells CASSEAETQYF. As DNA, the CDR3 is TGCGCCAGCAGTGAGGCTGAGACCCAGTACTTC.

This clone has only a few counts. The chain combines TRBV14 with TRBJ1-4, with unresolved D. V was shortened by 5 bases and J by 7 bases, with 14 bases between the two germline ends. Germline V lookup: CDR1 SGHDN, CDR2 FVKESK. The CDR3 length is 14 residues. CDR3: CASSSGPVPEKLFF. CDR3 bases: TGTGCCAGCAGCTCAGGACCGGTACCTGAAAAACTGTTTTTT.

There are many counts of this clone. This chain links TRBV19 with TRBJ1-1; TRBD1 matches 9 bases. The V segment lost 9 bases and the J segment 6 bases; nucleotides outside the gene matches: 8. In germline, CDR1 is LNHDA, CDR2 SQIVND (reference sequence). This CDR3 contains 13 residues. CDR3: CASGEQGASEAFF. CDR3 coding DNA: TGTGCCAGCGGGGAACAGGGGGCGTCTGAAGCTTTCTTT.